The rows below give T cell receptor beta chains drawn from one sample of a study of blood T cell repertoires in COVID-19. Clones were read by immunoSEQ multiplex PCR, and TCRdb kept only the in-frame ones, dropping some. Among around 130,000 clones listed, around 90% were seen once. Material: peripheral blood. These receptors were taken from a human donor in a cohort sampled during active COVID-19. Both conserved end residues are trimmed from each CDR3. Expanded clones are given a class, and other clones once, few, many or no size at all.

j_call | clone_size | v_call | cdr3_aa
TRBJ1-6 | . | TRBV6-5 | ASSLRDSGSPLH
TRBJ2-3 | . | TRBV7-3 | ASSLLGASSTDTQY
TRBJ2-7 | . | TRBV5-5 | ASSWEDVRSYEQY
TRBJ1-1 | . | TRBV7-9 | ASSLPGATEAF
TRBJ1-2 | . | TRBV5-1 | ASSQRTGGYGYT
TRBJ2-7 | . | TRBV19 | ASSQMGLAGGTYEQY
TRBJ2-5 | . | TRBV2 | ASSEGGSLQETQY
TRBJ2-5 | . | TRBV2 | ASSLTIETQY
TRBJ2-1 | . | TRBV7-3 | ASSQSTGGGYEQF
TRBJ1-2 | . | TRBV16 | ASSLSADGYT
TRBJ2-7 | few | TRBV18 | ASSPYGEEQY
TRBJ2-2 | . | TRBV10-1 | ASSESGSGRDHTGELF
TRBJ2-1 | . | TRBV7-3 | ASSLSGKREQF
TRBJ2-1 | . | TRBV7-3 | ASSIGLAYNEQF
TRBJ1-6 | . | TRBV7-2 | ASSLGGGEVGSPLH
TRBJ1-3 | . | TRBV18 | ASSPEATGGGNTIY
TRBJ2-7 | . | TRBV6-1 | ASSERTGSFIDYEQY
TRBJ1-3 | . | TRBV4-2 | ASSQGRTGVGNTIY
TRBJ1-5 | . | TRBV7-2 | ASSPRGISNQPQH
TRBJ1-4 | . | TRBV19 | ASSTGQDTTNEKLF
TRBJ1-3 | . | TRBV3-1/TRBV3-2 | ASSQDLGASGGRTGNTIY
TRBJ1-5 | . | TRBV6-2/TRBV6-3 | ASSSTGFQPQH
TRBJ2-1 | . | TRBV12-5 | ASGLVASSTAYNEQF
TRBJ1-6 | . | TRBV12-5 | ASGKGQSNSPLH
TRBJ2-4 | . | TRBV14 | ASSPSGGRGAAKNIQY
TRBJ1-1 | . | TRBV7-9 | ASSIGGTEAF
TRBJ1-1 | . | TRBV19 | ASRRGTEAF
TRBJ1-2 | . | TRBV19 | ASSVQTGKDGYT
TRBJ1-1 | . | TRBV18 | ASSPLSLLNTEAF
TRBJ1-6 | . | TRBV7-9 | ASSPPGTGVSPLH
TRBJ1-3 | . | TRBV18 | ASSPPAPGGSNTIY
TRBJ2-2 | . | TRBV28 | ASRRDRGATGELF
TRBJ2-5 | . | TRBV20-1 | SARTREGQY
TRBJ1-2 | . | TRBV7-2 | ASSHGQGEDYGYT
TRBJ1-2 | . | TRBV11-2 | ASTLMGAGTNYGYT
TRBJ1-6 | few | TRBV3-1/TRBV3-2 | ASSANPITGLNSPLH
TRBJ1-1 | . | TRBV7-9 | ASSLWQGVPMGSF
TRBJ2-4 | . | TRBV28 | ASSVAGGTKNIQY
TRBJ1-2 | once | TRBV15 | ATSRDRVGLYGYT
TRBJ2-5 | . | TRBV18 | ASSPGLAGVKETQY
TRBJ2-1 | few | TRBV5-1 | ASSQGLSPNEQF
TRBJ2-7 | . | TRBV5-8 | ASSLVQYVH
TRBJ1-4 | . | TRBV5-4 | ASSPSGTGNEKLF
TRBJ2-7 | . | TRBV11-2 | ASSLDSLGNRGQTYEQY
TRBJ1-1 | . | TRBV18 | ASSPPGRGVSEAF
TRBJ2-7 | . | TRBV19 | ASNPLNSPGEQY
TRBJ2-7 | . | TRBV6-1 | ASSVTQWDSSYEQY
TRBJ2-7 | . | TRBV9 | ASSEGGGLSYEQY
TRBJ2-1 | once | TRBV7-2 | ASSAERGTYNEQF
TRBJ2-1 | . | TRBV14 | ASSSGILDNEQF
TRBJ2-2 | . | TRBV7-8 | ASSPTWLAGDHGTGELF
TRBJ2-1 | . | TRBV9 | ASSARTSGTYNEQF
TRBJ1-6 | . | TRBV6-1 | ASSDVSSYNSPLH
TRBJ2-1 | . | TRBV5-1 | ASSFYEDEQF
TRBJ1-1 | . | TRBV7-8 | ASSLVEGQPLEL
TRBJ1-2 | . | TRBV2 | ASSAGTGSYGYT
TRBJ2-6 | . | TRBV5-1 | ASSPGQGVGGANVLT
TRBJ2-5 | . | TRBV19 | ASGSGTGQETQY